The entry that follows covers one T cell receptor beta chain sequence. What it binds is not known. The approximately 120-subject validation cohort, separate from the roughly 700-subject first cohort, included the donors. Sequencing used immunoSEQ multiplex PCR; TCRdb keeps in-frame clones, though not all of them. In the table there are 300,000 to 400,000 clones, over 75% of which are singletons. This sample stems from a study of cytomegalovirus exposure and HLA in healthy donors. Overall study: A later analysis reported the same platform for the roughly 120 validation repertoires and the roughly 670 first-cohort repertoires. Study observations and caveats: Using the classifier, cytomegalovirus status was reportedly diagnosed with high specificity and sensitivity.

The CDR3 totals 14 residues. Germline V gene sequence: CDR1 MNHNY, CDR2 SVGAGI (reference sequence). V was pared by 7 bases and J by 1 base, with 13 bases between. Sequencing input: PBMCs. The chain is built from TRBV6-6 and TRBJ1-1, with TRBD1 as a possible D gene (5 bases). The source is a man aged 25 to 45 in good health and CMV-seronegative. CDR3 sequence: CASTPRGGNTEAFF. The CDR3, as DNA: TGTGCCAGCACACCCCGGGGGGGGAACACTGAAGCTTTCTTT.